One and the same sample provided the 2 T cell receptor beta chains below, sequenced in a study of shared clonotypes between healthy human individuals. Data came from immunoSEQ multiplex PCR; TCRdb stores just in-frame clones and leaves some out. Here the sample spans about 1.9 million clones, about 94% being singletons. The naive CD8 population came from CD45RO-negative cells selected for CCR7, without terminally differentiated effector memory CD45RA+ cells. The specimen sequenced was naive CD8+ T cells from PBMCs. All receptors derive from a man aged 18 to 29 in good health. Some clones in this sample may be carry-over from other donors' samples.

The genes are TRBV28 and TRBJ1-2; 7 bases are shared with TRBD1. Germline assignment: CDR1 MDHEN and CDR2 SYDVKM. This CDR3 contains 13 residues. V was pared by 7 bases and J by 4 bases, with 6 bases of the junction left unmatched. The CDR3 loop reads CASNWAGGYGYTF. In DNA, the CDR3 is TGTGCCAGCAATTGGGCAGGGGGCTATGGCTACACCTTC.

This chain links TRBV7-3 with TRBJ2-2; D is perhaps TRBD1 (5 bases). CDR1 SGHTA and CDR2 FQGTGA come from the germline V gene. V lost 1 base and J lost 3, with 15 bases in between. The CDR3 contains 17 residues. This chain's CDR3 is CASSLNIGTGDTGELFF. In nucleotides, the CDR3 is TGTGCCAGCAGCTTAAATATCGGAACAGGCGACACCGGGGAGCTGTTTTTT. Complete variable domain (other parts from reference TRBV7-3 and TRBJ2-2): GAGVSQTPSNKVTEKGKYVELRCDPISGHTALYWYRQSLGQGPEFLIYFQGTGAADDSGLPNDRFFAVRPEGSVSTLKIQRTERGDSAVYLCASSLNIGTGDTGELFFGEGSRLTVL.